The 20 T cell receptor beta chains presented below share a single source sample, sequenced in a study of shared T cell receptors in the human thymus. Data came from immunoSEQ multiplex PCR; TCRdb stores just in-frame clones and leaves some out. Of over 650,000 clones in the sample, more than 70% were seen once. The same data also went into a second study, on human thymus T cells.

The specimen was thymocytes. All receptors come from a boy younger than two with a congenital heart defect.

This chain uses TRBV7-4 with TRBJ1-2; D call uncertain. From germline, CDR1 is SGHVT and CDR2 SQSDAQ. CDR3 length: 16 residues. Trimming removed 6 bases from V and 3 bases from J, with 20 bases in between. The CDR3 region has the DNA TGTGCCAGCAGGACCGGGAGTTTGGGCAGTGACTATGGCTACACCTTC. Its protein is CASRTGSLGSDYGYTF.

This clone was seen just once. J is TRBJ1-2 and V is TRBV4-1, with D perhaps matching TRBD1 (5 bases). Trimming took off 1 base at V and 5 bases at J, with 20 bases between the two ends. Germline-derived CDR1 and CDR2 are MGHRA and YSYEKL. This CDR3 is built from 17 residues. This CDR3 reads CASSQALGTASCYGYTF. In nucleotides, the CDR3 is TGCGCCAGCAGCCAAGCGTTAGGGACTGCCAGTTGTTATGGCTACACCTTC.

The gene calls are TRBV27 and TRBJ2-5; no firm D call. The CDR3 has 13 residues. The germline V and J ends were trimmed by 0 bases and 5 bases, with 7 bases remaining between them. Germline V lookup: CDR1 MNHEY, CDR2 SMNVEV (reference sequence). This chain's CDR3 is CASSLSSGETQYF. CDR3 nucleotide sequence: TGTGCCAGCAGTTTATCGTCGGGTGAGACCCAGTACTTC.

The genes are TRBV16 and TRBJ2-4; 8 nucleotides align to TRBD2. Germline V gene sequence: CDR1 KGHSY, CDR2 FQNENV. J gave up 2 bases and V 1 base, and 7 bases lay outside the gene matches. The CDR3 sequence is 17 residues long. The CDR3 here is CASSQFGAGVSKNIQYF. The CDR3 coding sequence is TGTGCCAGCAGCCAATTCGGAGCGGGAGTTTCCAAAAACATTCAGTACTTC.

V and J are TRBV7-9 and TRBJ2-7; TRBD1 matches at 7 bases. CDR3 length equals 16 residues. Germline V gene data show CDR1 as SEHNR and CDR2 as FQNEAQ (reference sequence). With V trimmed by 5 bases and J by 0 bases, 10 bases remained unmatched. CDR3 nucleotide sequence: TGTGCCAGCAGCGTCTACTACCGGGACAGCTCCTACGAGCAGTACTTC. Translation: CASSVYYRDSSYEQYF. Full variable domain (outside the CDR3, taken from reference TRBV7-9 and TRBJ2-7): DTGVSQNPRHKITKRGQNVTFRCDPISEHNRLYWYRQTLGQGPEFLTYFQNEAQLEKSRLLSDRFSAERPKGSFSTLEIQRTEQGDSAMYLCASSVYYRDSSYEQYFGPGTRLTVT.

The chain carries TRBV19 and TRBJ2-6, with D maybe TRBD1 (5 bases). V lost 8 bases to trimming and J lost 2 bases, with 10 bases between them. This CDR3 is 14 amino acids long. Germline lookup yields CDR1 LNHDA and CDR2 SQIVND (reference sequence). CDR3 sequence: CASYQGPGANVLTF. The CDR3 coding sequence is TGTGCCAGTTATCAGGGCCCTGGGGCCAACGTCCTGACTTTC.

This chain joins TRBV27 and TRBJ2-5; TRBD2 agrees at 10 bases. Germline assignment: CDR1 MNHEY and CDR2 SMNVEV (reference sequence). The CDR3 runs to 18 residues. V was clipped by 6 bases and J by 0 bases; unmatched bases: 13. CDR3 nucleotide sequence: TGTGCCAGCAGCCCCAGGGCTAGCGGGAGTGACTACCAAGAGACCCAGTACTTC. Residues: CASSPRASGSDYQETQYF.

The gene calls are TRBV7-2 and TRBJ2-5; tentative D call: TRBD2 (6 bases). The CDR3 has 13 amino acids. Per the germline V gene, CDR1 is SGHTA and CDR2 is FQGNSA. V shed 4 bases and J shed 5 bases, with 11 bases lying between them. The CDR3 is CASSSGRGETQYF. For the CDR3, the DNA is TGTGCCAGCAGCTCGGGACGGGGGGAGACCCAGTACTTC.

V and J are TRBV6-5 and TRBJ1-1; D possibly corresponds to TRBD1 (6 bases). This CDR3 is 15 amino acids long. Germline assignment: CDR1 MNHEY and CDR2 SVGAGI. The V end lost 2 bases, the J end lost 2 bases, and 12 bases lay between the germline ends. The CDR3 here is CASSYGLGTNTEAFF. CDR3 coding DNA: TGTGCCAGCAGTTACGGTTTAGGGACAAACACTGAAGCTTTCTTT.

The chain combines TRBV6-5 with TRBJ2-7, with TRBD2 matching 8 bases. CDR3 length: 13 residues. The V and J ends lost 5 bases and 5 bases, in that order; junction bases with no gene match: 5. CDR1 is MNHEY and CDR2 is SVGAGI in the germline V gene. CDR3 DNA: TGTGCCAGCAGTGTCCGGGGGGGAAACGAGCAGTACTTC. The encoded protein is CASSVRGGNEQYF.

This clone was seen only once. CDR3 nucleotide sequence: TGTGCCAGCAGCCGCGGGGAGGGCTACGAGCAGTACTTC. Its translation is CASSRGEGYEQYF. The rearrangement uses TRBV7-9 and TRBJ2-7; 7 nucleotides line up with TRBD2. V shed 5 bases, J shed 3 bases, and the junction held 4 bases outside the gene matches. The CDR3 contains 13 residues. Germline CDR1 is SEHNR and CDR2 is FQNEAQ (reference sequence).

The chain is built from TRBV27 and TRBJ2-2; 12 bases map to TRBD2. Germline CDR1 and CDR2: MNHEY and SMNVEV (reference sequence). J gave up 6 bases and V 5 bases, and 7 bases lay outside the gene matches. The CDR3 loop spans 16 amino acids. The CDR3 protein is CASSRRLAGVSGELFF. The DNA for the CDR3 is TGTGCCAGCAGTCGAAGACTAGCGGGAGTATCCGGGGAGCTGTTTTTT.

The CDR3 is CASRPDRTDYGYTF. CDR3 coding DNA: TGTGCCAGCAGACCGGACAGGACCGACTATGGCTACACCTTC. The rearrangement joins TRBV6-4 to TRBJ1-2, with TRBD1 identical over 7 bases. Germline CDR1 and CDR2: MRHNA and SNTAGT. The CDR3 runs to 14 residues. The V and J ends lost 6 bases and 3 bases, in that order; junction bases with no gene match: 7.

The chain has TRBV6-1 and TRBJ1-5; D perhaps matches TRBD1 (5 bases). Trimming cost V 4 bases and J 0 bases, with 10 bases left between them. Germline V gene data show CDR1 as MNHNS and CDR2 as SASEGT. This CDR3 is 15 amino acids long. CDR3 bases: TGTGCCAGCAGTGTTGGACAAGGTAGCAATCAGCCCCAGCATTTT. Translation: CASSVGQGSNQPQHF.

The sample holds one count of this clone. V gene TRBV18 combines with J gene TRBJ1-1; D perhaps matches TRBD1 (6 bases). Trimming stripped 3 bases from V and 6 bases from J, with 8 bases between. Germline lookup yields CDR1 KGHSH and CDR2 LQKENI. The CDR3 runs 12 residues. The CDR3 sequence is CASSPSGAEAFF. The CDR3 bases are TGTGCCAGCTCACCGTCAGGGGCTGAAGCTTTCTTT.

As to this clone: The CDR3 does not end in the conserved phenylalanine or tryptophan, so this is likely a read error. The CDR3 DNA reads TGTGCCAGCAGCCCTAGGCCCCGTGCCCCTAACTATGGCTACACCCTC. It yields the protein CASSPRPRAPNYGYTL. This rearrangement joins TRBV28 to TRBJ1-2, with D hard to call. CDR1 is MDHEN, CDR2 SYDVKM, per germline. V gave up 6 bases and J gave up 0 bases, with 17 bases separating them. The CDR3 covers 16 residues.

The J gene is TRBJ2-5, the V gene TRBV6-6, with 7 bases identical to TRBD1. The DNA matches TRBJ2-7 better at its end, which makes the J call doubtful. CDR1 and CDR2 (germline): MNHNY, SVGAGI (reference sequence). This CDR3 comprises 13 residues. The CDR3 spells CASSHRGCYEQYF. The CDR3 nucleotides are TGTGCCAGCAGTCACAGGGGTTGCTACGAGCAGTACTTC.

The rearrangement joins TRBV7-2 to TRBJ2-2; 7 positions match TRBD1. Per the germline V gene, CDR1 is SGHTA and CDR2 is FQGNSA. The CDR3 runs to 19 residues. The ends lost 7 bases at V and 4 bases at J; junction bases unmatched: 21. The CDR3 coding sequence is TGTGCCAGCAACAAATTCACTTCCGGAAGGGGGCGCAGCACCGGGGAGCTGTTTTTT. Translated: CASNKFTSGRGRSTGELFF.

This clone occurred once. The chain has TRBV15 and TRBJ1-1; D may be TRBD1 (6 bases). The CDR3 covers 15 residues. The V gene lost 0 bases and the J gene lost 1 base, with 9 bases spanning the gap. The germline V gene has CDR1 LNHNV and CDR2 YYDKDF (reference sequence). CDR3 nucleotide sequence: TGTGCCACCAGCAGAGATGGACAGCGGAACACTGAAGCTTTCTTT. Amino acids: CATSRDGQRNTEAFF.

The chain combines TRBV4-3 with TRBJ1-1; D is undetermined. This CDR3 has 14 amino acids. Trimming cost V 1 base and J 6 bases, with 12 bases left between them. The V gene's germline CDR1 is LGHNA and CDR2 YSLEER. CDR3 bases: TGCGCCAGCAGCCAAGGGGTGGCGAGGCCTGAAGCTTTCTTT. Translated: CASSQGVARPEAFF.